This T cell receptor beta chain was obtained from a study of blood T cells in healthy people across ages (dated by TCRdb to about 2015). In terms of the full investigation: In model experiments, template switching captured roughly one uniquely barcoded TCR beta cDNA molecule for every two T cells. Using deep sequencing normalized with unique cDNA molecular identifiers, the study measured how TCR beta repertoire diversity changes with age. Four age groups were formed from the donors: young (average 16 years), middle-aged (approximately 41), aged (roughly 58) and long-lived (roughly 81). To avoid experimental bias, donors of different ages were distributed randomly across sequencing lanes. The study analyzed two additional independent replicas of 1 million unique cDNA reads from the same blood draw for two donors, one aged 18 to 30 and one aged 80 or older. The investigation overall reported the following: Observed TCR beta diversity correlated strongly with the percentage of naive T cells measured by flow cytometry. Estimates of total diversity based on one million sequenced T cells were considered lower bounds and underestimates. Compared with the aged group, the long-lived group had more naive CD4+ T cells, fewer expanded clones and increased TCR diversity, suggesting age selection. As age increased, observed TCR beta diversity per million T cells dropped in a roughly linear way, and a significant reduction was already evident by age around 41. The CMV infection status of donors was not known, potentially confounding age-related changes in expanded clonotypes. Conclusive comparison of naive and antigen-experienced compartments was prevented by the profiling of bulk unsorted PBMCs.

Donors were around 37 systemically healthy Caucasian individuals from Russia aged about 6 to 100 years. Ten milliliters of peripheral blood were drawn from each donor into EDTA-treated Vacutainer tubes. Ficoll-Paque density-gradient centrifugation was used to isolate PBMCs, with at least 6 million obtained per sample. Total RNA, at least 6 micrograms per sample, was extracted from PBMCs with Trizol reagent. Naive CD45RAhigh/CD27high T cell percentages were measured by flow cytometry on a PBMC aliquot from every donor. The receptor library was made with 5' RACE. The sample was run on an Illumina HiSeq 2500. A second PCR of roughly 6 to 11 cycles was run with a J-beta primer mix and a sample-barcoded 5' primer. A template-switch 5' adaptor carrying 12 random nucleotides introduced a unique molecular identifier onto each TCR beta cDNA molecule. Each sample yielded at least 3 million CDR3-containing paired-end reads. The Mint cDNA synthesis kit, primed by a TRBC-specific oligonucleotide, was used to synthesize first-strand cDNA from all RNA. Following uracil-DNA glycosylase treatment, a first 18-cycle PCR with universal primers M1SS and BC2_uni_R was performed on all cDNA. The authors' pipeline ran thus. For normalization, 1 million high-quality reads were randomly selected from each sample, with every read carrying a distinct molecular identifier. Instead of being binned into consensus sequences, reads with shared molecular identifiers were discarded. MiTCR, with a Q25 quality threshold and the strictest error-elimination algorithm, was used for CDR3 identification, clonotype clustering and error correction. A nonparametric unseen species model using Euler transformation provided a lower-bound estimate of total TCR beta diversity. The public reads were reprocessed in TCRdb via fastp at Q25 and MiXCR, keeping in-frame beta chains. Every entry covers one CDR3 protein and lists the most common genes and DNA from its rows. It is TCRdb's table, rather than the study itself, that gives the V and J calls and clone size. Within this sample are roughly 930,000 distinct CDR3 sequences, with roughly 50% of them counted one time only. The ten largest clonotypes hold roughly 13% of the sample.

A word on this clonotype: Its antigen is still unknown. No base quality values were provided; no much bigger clone lies one nucleotide off.

The germline V gene yields SGHTA for CDR1 and FQGNSA for CDR2. V has 0 bases trimmed and J has 4 bases trimmed; junction bases matching no gene number 13. From cysteine to phenylalanine, the CDR3 is 19 amino acids long. Only CDR3 DNA remains: 57 bases, in frame from the first base. This chain is built from TRBV7-2 and TRBJ2-1; 9 bases in between match TRBD2. The receptor's source is a young man in good health. The sample was blood. The CDR3 region: CASSLAFRVAGAGYNEQFF. In nucleotides, the sequence is TGTGCCAGCAGCTTAGCCTTCCGGGTAGCGGGGGCAGGGTACAATGAGCAGTTCTTC.